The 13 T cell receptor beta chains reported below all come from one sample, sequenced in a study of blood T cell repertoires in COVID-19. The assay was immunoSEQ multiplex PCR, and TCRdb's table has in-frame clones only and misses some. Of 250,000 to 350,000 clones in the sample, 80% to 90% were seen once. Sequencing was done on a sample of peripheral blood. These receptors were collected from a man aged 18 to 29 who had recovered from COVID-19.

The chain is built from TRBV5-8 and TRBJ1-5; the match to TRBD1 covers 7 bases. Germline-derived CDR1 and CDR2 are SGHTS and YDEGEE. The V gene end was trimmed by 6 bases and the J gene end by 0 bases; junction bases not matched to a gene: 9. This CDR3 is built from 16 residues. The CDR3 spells CASTRDSRYSNQPQHF. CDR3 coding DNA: TGTGCCAGCACAAGGGACAGTCGATATAGCAATCAGCCCCAGCATTTT.

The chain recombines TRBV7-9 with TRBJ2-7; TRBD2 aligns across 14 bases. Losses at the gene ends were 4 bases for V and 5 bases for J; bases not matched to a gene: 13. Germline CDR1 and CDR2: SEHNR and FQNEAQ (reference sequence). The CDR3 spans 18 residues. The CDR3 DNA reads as TGTGCCAGCAGCTCCCCCGGGACTAGCGGGAGTCGGGAAGACGAGCAGTACTTC. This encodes CASSSPGTSGSREDEQYF.

The CDR3 DNA sequence: TGTGCCAGCAGTCGCCCGGCAGGGACCAGGGGTGAAGCTTTCTTT. Protein sequence: CASSRPAGTRGEAFF. The chain combines TRBV6-6 with TRBJ1-1; D is perhaps TRBD1 (6 bases). This CDR3 contains 15 residues. Per germline, CDR1 MNHNY and CDR2 SVGAGI (reference sequence). V shed 5 bases and J shed 7 bases, with 20 bases lying between them.

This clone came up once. This CDR3 reads CSDREGETQYF. CDR3 nucleotide sequence: TGCAGTGACAGGGAGGGAGAGACCCAGTACTTC. The chain recombines TRBV20-1 with TRBJ2-5, with D tentatively TRBD2 (7 bases). V lost 7 bases and J 4 bases, leaving 10 bases between the germline ends. CDR1 and CDR2 from the germline V gene are DFQATT and SNEGSKA (reference sequence). The CDR3 is 11 residues long.

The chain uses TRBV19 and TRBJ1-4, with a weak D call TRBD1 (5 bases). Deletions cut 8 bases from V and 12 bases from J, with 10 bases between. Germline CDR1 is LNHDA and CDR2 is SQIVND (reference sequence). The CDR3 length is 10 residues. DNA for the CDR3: TGTGCCAGTCGGGGGTATGAACTGTTTTTT. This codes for CASRGYELFF.

The CDR3 region is CASSGQGRSSGANVLTF. Written as DNA, the CDR3 is TGTGCCAGCAGTGGACAGGGGCGGAGCTCTGGGGCCAACGTCCTGACTTTC. The chain employs TRBV27 and TRBJ2-6, with TRBD1 identical over 9 bases. Germline CDR1 MNHEY, CDR2 SMNVEV (reference sequence). CDR3 length: 17 amino acids. Unmatched junction bases numbered 5, after V lost 5 bases and J lost 0 bases.

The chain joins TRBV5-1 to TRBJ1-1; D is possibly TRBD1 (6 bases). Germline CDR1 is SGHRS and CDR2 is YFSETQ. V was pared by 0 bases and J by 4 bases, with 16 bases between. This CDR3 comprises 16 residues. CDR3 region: CASSLEGGSVGTEAFF. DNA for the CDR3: TGCGCCAGCAGCTTGGAAGGGGGTTCGGTGGGCACTGAAGCTTTCTTT.

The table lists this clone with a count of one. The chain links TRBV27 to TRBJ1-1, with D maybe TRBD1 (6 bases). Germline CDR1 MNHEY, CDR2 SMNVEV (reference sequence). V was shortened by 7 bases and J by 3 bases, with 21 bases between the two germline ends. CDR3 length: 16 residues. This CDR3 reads CASTAERIGGDTEAFF. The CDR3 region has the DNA TGTGCCAGCACCGCCGAACGTATTGGGGGCGACACTGAAGCTTTCTTT.

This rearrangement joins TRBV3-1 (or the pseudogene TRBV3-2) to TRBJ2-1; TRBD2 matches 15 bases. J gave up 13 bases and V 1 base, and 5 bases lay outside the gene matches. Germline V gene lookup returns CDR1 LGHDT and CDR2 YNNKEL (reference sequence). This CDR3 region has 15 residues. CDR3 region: CASSQGTSGGAHQFF. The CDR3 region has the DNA TGTGCCAGCAGCCAAGGGACTAGCGGGGGGGCCCATCAGTTCTTC.

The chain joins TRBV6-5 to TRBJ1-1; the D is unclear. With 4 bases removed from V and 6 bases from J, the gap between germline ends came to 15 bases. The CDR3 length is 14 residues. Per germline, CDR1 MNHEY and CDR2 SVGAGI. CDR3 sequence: CASSFSDGGAEAFF. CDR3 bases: TGTGCCAGCAGTTTTAGCGACGGAGGCGCTGAAGCTTTCTTT.

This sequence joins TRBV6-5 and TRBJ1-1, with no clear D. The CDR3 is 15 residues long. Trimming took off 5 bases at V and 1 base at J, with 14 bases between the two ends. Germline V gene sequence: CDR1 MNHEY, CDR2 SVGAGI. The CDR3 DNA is TGTGCCAGCAGTACACTGGGAAGCGGGAACACTGAAGCTTTCTTT. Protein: CASSTLGSGNTEAFF.

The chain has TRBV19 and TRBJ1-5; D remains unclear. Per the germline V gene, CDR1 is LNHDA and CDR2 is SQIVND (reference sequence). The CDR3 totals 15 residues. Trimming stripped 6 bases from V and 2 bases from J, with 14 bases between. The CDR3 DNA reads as TGTGCCAGTAGCCCAATAAACGGGGGCAATCAGCCCCAGCATTTT. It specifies CASSPINGGNQPQHF.

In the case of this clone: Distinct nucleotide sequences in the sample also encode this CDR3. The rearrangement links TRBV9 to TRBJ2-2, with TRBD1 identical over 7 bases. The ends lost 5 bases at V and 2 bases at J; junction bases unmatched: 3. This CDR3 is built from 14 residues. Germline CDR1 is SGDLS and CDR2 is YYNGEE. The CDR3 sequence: CASRDRANTGELFF. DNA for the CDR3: TGTGCCAGCAGAGACAGGGCAAACACCGGGGAGCTGTTTTTT.